The 23 T cell receptor beta chains below come from one sample, sequenced in a study of shared clonotypes between healthy human individuals (dated by TCRdb to the early 2020s). Library preparation used the immunoSEQ multiplex PCR assay. Sourced from immuneACCESS, this table was stored by TCRdb with only in-frame sequences that have V and J called. A share of the clones is absent; for the studies checked, an unresolved V gene accounts for under half, and the remainder has no known explanation. Counted in this sample were about 820,000 clones; roughly 92% of them appeared once. Of the sample, 24% falls within the top ten clones. For the CD8 naive samples, CD45RO-negative cells were positively selected for CCR7, yielding a CD45RA+CCR7+ population from which TemRA cells were excluded. Sequenced material: naive CD8+ T cells sorted from blood. The cell subset or site label corresponds to: CD45RA+CCR7+. Receptors originate from a man younger than 40 in good health.

The chain is built from TRBV9 and TRBJ2-3, with D possibly TRBD2 on 6 matching bases. Germline-derived CDR1 and CDR2 are SGDLS and YYNGEE. V was shortened by 3 bases and J by 1 base, with 12 bases between the two germline ends. The CDR3 contains 15 residues. CDR3 sequence reads: CASSDSGGGTDTQYF. CDR3 nucleotide sequence: TGTGCCAGCAGCGATAGCGGTGGTGGCACAGATACGCAGTATTTT.

This chain joins TRBV4-1 and TRBJ2-1; D may be TRBD2 (5 bases). Trimming removed 0 bases from V and 8 bases from J, with 8 bases in between. Germline loops: CDR1 MGHRA, CDR2 YSYEKL. The CDR3 has 13 residues. CDR3 in DNA: TGCGCCAGCAGCCAAGACGGGAAGGATGAGCAGTTCTTC. It translates to CASSQDGKDEQFF.

V is TRBV7-6 and J is TRBJ1-3, with TRBD1 matching over 9 bases. V dropped 2 bases and J dropped 5; count of bases not matched to a gene: 7. Germline-derived CDR1 and CDR2 are SGHVS and FNYEAQ. The CDR3 extends over 16 amino acids. The CDR3 sequence: CASSLRPGQGRNTIYF. Written as DNA, the CDR3 is TGTGCCAGCAGCTTACGACCGGGACAGGGAAGAAACACCATATATTTT.

This chain joins TRBV30 and TRBJ1-5; weak D call: TRBD1 (5 bases). CDR3 size: 14 residues. Trimming cost V 4 bases and J 4 bases, with 14 bases left between them. Germline CDR1 GTSNPN, CDR2 SVGIG (reference sequence). The CDR3, as DNA: TGTGCCTGGAATTCGATTGGGGGAAATCAGCCCCAGCATTTT. Amino acid sequence: CAWNSIGGNQPQHF.

This clone was counted between two and nine times. Since a much larger clone is just one base distant, this may be a read error. The chain combines TRBV7-9 with TRBJ2-3, with 12 bases that match TRBD2. Germline-derived CDR1 and CDR2 are SEHNR and FQNEAQ (reference sequence). J gave up 2 bases and V 5 bases, and 5 bases lay outside the gene matches. CDR3 length: 16 residues. CDR3 sequence: CASSLRTSGDTDTQYF. CDR3 DNA: TGTGCCAGCAGCCTACGGACTAGCGGGGACACAGATACGCAGTATTTT.

This chain connects TRBV27 to TRBJ1-1, with D hard to call. V lost 6 bases to trimming and J lost 2 bases, with 4 bases between them. The length of the CDR3 is 11 residues. From germline, CDR1 is MNHEY and CDR2 SMNVEV (reference sequence). The CDR3 nucleotides are TGTGCCAGCAGATTTAACACTGAAGCTTTCTTT. As protein: CASRFNTEAFF.

V and J are TRBV6-1 and TRBJ2-4; D possibly corresponds to TRBD2 (5 bases). V lost 10 bases and J 8 bases, leaving 15 bases between the germline ends. Germline values: CDR1 MNHNS, CDR2 SASEGT. CDR3 length: 12 amino acids. The CDR3 spells CAIWEPMDIQYF. The CDR3 region has the DNA TGTGCCATCTGGGAGCCAATGGACATTCAGTACTTC.

The CDR3 DNA is TGTGCCAGCAGCTTTGGTGACAGGGGTGTTCAAGAGACCCAGTACTTC. Its translation: CASSFGDRGVQETQYF. J is TRBJ2-5 and V is TRBV11-2, with 8 nucleotides matching TRBD1. V lost 3 bases and J lost 2; bases outside the gene matches: 8. Germline-derived CDR1 and CDR2 are SGHAT and FQNNGV. The CDR3 has 16 amino acids.

In its sample, this clone was seen once. The chain joins TRBV6-5 to TRBJ2-5; a possible D gene is TRBD1 (6 bases). Germline V gene sequence: CDR1 MNHEY, CDR2 SVGAGI. V gave up 5 bases and J gave up 5 bases, with 12 bases separating them. The CDR3 has 13 residues. The DNA of the CDR3 is TGTGCCAGCAGTCTGACAGGTCCCGAGACCCAGTACTTC. Translating it yields CASSLTGPETQYF.

The chain links TRBV28 to TRBJ2-7; 7 bases fit TRBD2. This CDR3 has 12 amino acids. In germline, CDR1 is MDHEN, CDR2 SYDVKM. The J segment lost 5 bases and the V segment lost 11 bases, leaving 9 bases of the junction unmatched. CDR3 amino acids: CAVGRGYDEQYF. In DNA, the CDR3 is TGTGCCGTTGGGAGGGGATACGACGAGCAGTACTTC.

The table lists this clone with a count of one. The genes are TRBV15 and TRBJ2-7; the D gene could be TRBD1 or TRBD2 (5 bases each). Germline V gene lookup returns CDR1 LNHNV and CDR2 YYDKDF (reference sequence). Deletions cut 3 bases from V and 2 bases from J, with 17 bases between. The CDR3 sequence is 16 residues long. The CDR3 DNA is TGTGCCACCAGCAGGGTGGGACGGAACATAACCTACGAGCAGTACTTC. Amino acids: CATSRVGRNITYEQYF. The full variable domain, rest sourced from reference TRBV15 and TRBJ2-7, is DAMVIQNPRYQVTQFGKPVTLSCSQTLNHNVMYWYQQKSSQAPKLLFHYYDKDFNNEADTPDNFQSRRPNTSFCFLDIRSPGLGDTAMYLCATSRVGRNITYEQYFGPGTRLTVT.

The chain recombines TRBV4-1 with TRBJ1-3; unclear D gene. V lost 1 base and J 2 bases, leaving 9 bases between the germline ends. The CDR3 runs 15 residues. Germline loops: CDR1 MGHRA, CDR2 YSYEKL. The CDR3 sequence is CASSQVYHTGNTIYF. CDR3 DNA: TGCGCCAGCAGCCAAGTCTACCACACTGGAAACACCATATATTTT.

The chain employs TRBV29-1 and TRBJ2-4; perhaps TRBD1 as D (5 bases). Germline values: CDR1 SQVTM, CDR2 ANQGSEA. This CDR3 has 15 residues. V lost 0 bases to trimming and J lost 9 bases, with 18 bases between them. This chain's CDR3 is CSVEEDPPGRTIQYF. Written as DNA, the CDR3 is TGCAGCGTTGAAGAAGATCCGCCAGGGCGGACCATTCAGTACTTC.

V and J are TRBV27 and TRBJ1-5; 9 nucleotides line up with TRBD1. The V segment lost 6 bases and the J segment 3 bases; nucleotides outside the gene matches: 12. Germline V lookup: CDR1 MNHEY, CDR2 SMNVEV (reference sequence). The CDR3 consists of 17 residues. The CDR3: CASSEGTGNGYNQPQHF. The CDR3 nucleotides read TGTGCCAGCAGCGAAGGGACAGGGAACGGGTACAATCAGCCCCAGCATTTT.

V usage is TRBV10-1 and J usage is TRBJ2-1; 10 positions match TRBD2. CDR1 and CDR2 from the germline V gene are WNHNN and SYGVQD (reference sequence). Trimming cost V 3 bases and J 10 bases; bases outside gene matches: 15. The length of the CDR3 is 17 residues. Written as DNA, the CDR3 is TGCGCCAGCAGTGATTTTGGGCTAGCGGGAGCAAATCGAGAGCAGTTCTTC. This gives the protein CASSDFGLAGANREQFF.

The rearrangement uses TRBV7-2 and TRBJ1-6; the D is unclear. From germline, CDR1 is SGHTA and CDR2 FQGNSA. The length of the CDR3 is 14 residues. Trimming took off 3 bases at V and 7 bases at J, with 10 bases between the two ends. CDR3 amino acids: CASSLVMGNSPLHF. The CDR3 nucleotides are TGTGCCAGCAGCTTGGTCATGGGAAATTCACCCCTCCACTTT.

V usage is TRBV5-1 and J usage is TRBJ2-2, with D tentatively TRBD2 (6 bases). The CDR3 has 15 residues. The V end lost 4 bases, the J end lost 3 bases, and 13 bases lay between the germline ends. Germline CDR1 and CDR2: SGHRS and YFSETQ. The CDR3 is CASSLRDLYTGELFF. The CDR3 DNA is TGCGCCAGCAGCCTCCGGGACTTATACACCGGGGAGCTGTTTTTT. Based on the CDR3 plus reference TRBV5-1 and TRBJ2-2, the full variable domain is KAGVTQTPRYLIKTRGQQVTLSCSPISGHRSVSWYQQTPGQGLQFLFEYFSETQRNKGNFPGRFSGRQFSNSRSEMNVSTLELGDSALYLCASSLRDLYTGELFFGEGSRLTVL.

This chain connects TRBV11-3 to TRBJ2-1; TRBD2 matches at 13 bases. CDR3 length: 16 residues. The germline V gene has CDR1 SGHNT and CDR2 YENEEA. With V trimmed by 5 bases and J by 5 bases, 6 bases remained unmatched. The CDR3 region has the DNA TGTGCCAGCAGCCCGCGGACTAGCGGGAGCCACAATGAGCAGTTCTTC. Translation gives CASSPRTSGSHNEQFF.

V is TRBV5-1 and J is TRBJ2-7; the D gene is possibly TRBD2 (6 bases). The germline V and J ends were trimmed by 8 bases and 3 bases, with 21 bases remaining between them. CDR3 size: 15 residues. The germline V gene has CDR1 SGHRS and CDR2 YFSETQ. CDR3 sequence (DNA): TGCGCCAGTAGCCCCTGGGTAGCGGACGACTACGAGCAGTACTTC. It is translated as CASSPWVADDYEQYF.

The chain employs TRBV18 and TRBJ2-7, with D maybe TRBD2 (6 bases). The CDR3 has 14 amino acids. Germline V CDR1 and CDR2: KGHSH, LQKENI. Trimming shortened V by 3 bases and J by 2 bases, and 11 bases separated the two germline ends. CDR3 coding DNA: TGTGCCAGCTCACCCGTAGCGGCCCCCTACGAGCAGTACTTC. It yields the protein CASSPVAAPYEQYF.

This chain joins TRBV27 and TRBJ1-1, with D perhaps TRBD1 (6 bases). The CDR3 totals 16 residues. Per the germline V gene, CDR1 is MNHEY and CDR2 is SMNVEV (reference sequence). The germline V and J ends were trimmed by 5 bases and 2 bases, with 18 bases remaining between them. The CDR3 DNA follows: TGTGCCAGCAGTCTACACCGGGACAATGAAAACACTGAAGCTTTCTTT. Protein product: CASSLHRDNENTEAFF.

The V gene is TRBV23-1, the J gene TRBJ1-4, with D hard to call. TRBV23-1 falls under the ORF class, with uncertain function. V was shortened by 4 bases and J by 5 bases, with 11 bases between the two germline ends. The CDR3 contains 14 residues. CDR3 amino acids: CASSRGRPNEKLFF. For the CDR3, the DNA is TGCGCCAGCAGTCGGGGTCGACCCAATGAAAAACTGTTTTTT.

The V gene is TRBV5-1, the J gene TRBJ2-2, with a tentative D call TRBD2 (6 bases). V was cut by 0 bases and J by 7 bases, with 16 bases left in between. Germline-derived CDR1 and CDR2 are SGHRS and YFSETQ. The CDR3 consists of 16 residues. The CDR3: CASSLGLLERVGELFF. For the CDR3, the DNA is TGCGCCAGCAGCTTGGGACTACTGGAGCGGGTCGGGGAGCTGTTTTTT.